This TCR beta chain is drawn from a study of siplizumab effects on memory and regulatory T cells. Points from the study as a whole: There appeared to be greater diversity in naive T cells than in memory cells, and naive T cells seemed major contributors to the alloresponse. An assignable phenotype, naive or memory, was missing from roughly 78-96% of proliferating CD4+ or CD8+ clones.

Trimming left V 9 bases short and J 5 bases short, with 20 bases between. This CDR3 comprises 15 residues. Germline assignment: CDR1 MDHEN and CDR2 SYDVKM. This clone occurred once. The antigen remains unidentified. Profiling relied on immunoSEQ multiplex PCR, and the TCRdb table lists in-frame clones only, not all of them. The table includes roughly 100,000 clones, about 90% detected once. The receptor was isolated from a human donor in good health. The chain joins TRBV28 to TRBJ1-5; a weak D match, TRBD1 (5 bases). The specimen was CD4+ T cells sorted from blood. The CDR3 is CASTRSQGKDQPQHF. The CDR3 coding sequence is TGTGCCAGTACTCGAAGTCAGGGAAAGGATCAGCCCCAGCATTTT.